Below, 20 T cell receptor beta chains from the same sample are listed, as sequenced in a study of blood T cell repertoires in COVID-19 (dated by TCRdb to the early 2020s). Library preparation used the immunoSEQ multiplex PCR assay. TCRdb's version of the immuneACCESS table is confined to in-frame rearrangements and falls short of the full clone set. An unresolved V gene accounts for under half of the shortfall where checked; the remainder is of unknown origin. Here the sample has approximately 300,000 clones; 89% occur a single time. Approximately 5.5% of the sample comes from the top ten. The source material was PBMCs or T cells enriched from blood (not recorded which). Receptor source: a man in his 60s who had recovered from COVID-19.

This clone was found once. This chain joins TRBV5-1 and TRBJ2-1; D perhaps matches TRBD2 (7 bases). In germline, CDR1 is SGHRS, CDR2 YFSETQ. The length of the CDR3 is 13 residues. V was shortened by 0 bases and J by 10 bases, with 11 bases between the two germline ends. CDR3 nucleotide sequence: TGCGCCAGCAGCTTGGACAGGGAGGGGGAGCAGTTCTTC. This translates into CASSLDREGEQFF. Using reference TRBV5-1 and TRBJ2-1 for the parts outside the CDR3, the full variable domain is KAGVTQTPRYLIKTRGQQVTLSCSPISGHRSVSWYQQTPGQGLQFLFEYFSETQRNKGNFPGRFSGRQFSNSRSEMNVSTLELGDSALYLCASSLDREGEQFFGPGTRLTVL.

CDR3 bases: TGTGCCAGGGGGGGGCTAGCGGGAGGCACTAGCACAGATACGCAGTATTTT. Translating gives CARGGLAGGTSTDTQYF. J is TRBJ2-3 and V is TRBV7-2, with 11 bases fitting TRBD2. The CDR3 loop spans 17 amino acids. Germline CDR1 and CDR2: SGHTA and FQGNSA. Trimming took 9 bases from V and 0 from J; bases not matched to a gene: 11.

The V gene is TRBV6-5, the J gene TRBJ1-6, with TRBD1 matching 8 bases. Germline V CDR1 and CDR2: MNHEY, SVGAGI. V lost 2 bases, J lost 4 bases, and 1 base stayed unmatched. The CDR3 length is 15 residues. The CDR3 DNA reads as TGTGCCAGCAGTTACCGGACAGGGTATAATTCACCCCTCCACTTT. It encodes CASSYRTGYNSPLHF.

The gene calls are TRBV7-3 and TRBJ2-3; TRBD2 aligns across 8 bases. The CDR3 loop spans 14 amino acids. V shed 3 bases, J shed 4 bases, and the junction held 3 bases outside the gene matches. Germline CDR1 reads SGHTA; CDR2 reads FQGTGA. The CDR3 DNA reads TGTGCCAGCAGCTTGACTAGCGTCCCAGATACGCAGTATTTT. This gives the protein CASSLTSVPDTQYF.

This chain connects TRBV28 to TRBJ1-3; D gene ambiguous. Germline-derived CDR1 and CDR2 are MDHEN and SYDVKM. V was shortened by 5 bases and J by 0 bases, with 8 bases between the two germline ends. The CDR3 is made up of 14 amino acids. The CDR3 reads CASSAAGSGNTIYF. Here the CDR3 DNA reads TGTGCCAGCAGTGCGGCGGGCTCTGGAAACACCATATATTTT.

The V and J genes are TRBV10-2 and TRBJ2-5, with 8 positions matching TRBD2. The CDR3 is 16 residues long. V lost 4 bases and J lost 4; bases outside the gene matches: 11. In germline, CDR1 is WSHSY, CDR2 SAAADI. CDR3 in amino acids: CASSGFPGRASETQYF. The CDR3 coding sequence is TGCGCCAGCAGTGGCTTCCCCGGGAGGGCCTCAGAGACCCAGTACTTC.

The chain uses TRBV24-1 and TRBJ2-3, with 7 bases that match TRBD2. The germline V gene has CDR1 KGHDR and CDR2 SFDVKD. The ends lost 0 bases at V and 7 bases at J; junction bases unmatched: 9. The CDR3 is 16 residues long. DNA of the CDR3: TGTGCCACCAGTGATTTGGATGGCGGGAGAAGCTATACGCAGTATTTT. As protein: CATSDLDGGRSYTQYF.

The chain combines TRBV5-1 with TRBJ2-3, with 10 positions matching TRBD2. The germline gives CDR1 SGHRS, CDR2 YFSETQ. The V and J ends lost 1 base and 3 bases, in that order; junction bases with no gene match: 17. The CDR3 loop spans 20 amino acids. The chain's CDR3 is CASSLKTGSSGRATTDTQYF. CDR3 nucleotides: TGCGCCAGCAGCTTGAAGACAGGGTCAAGCGGGAGGGCCACGACAGATACGCAGTATTTT.

CDR3 bases: TGTGCCAGCAGTCCGATGGACAGGAGCCATCAGCCCCAGCATTTT. Amino acid sequence: CASSPMDRSHQPQHF. V is TRBV28 and J is TRBJ1-5; TRBD1 matches 7 bases. J was trimmed by 5 bases and V by 5 bases; bases with no gene match: 9. This CDR3 region has 15 residues. Germline V CDR1 and CDR2: MDHEN, SYDVKM.

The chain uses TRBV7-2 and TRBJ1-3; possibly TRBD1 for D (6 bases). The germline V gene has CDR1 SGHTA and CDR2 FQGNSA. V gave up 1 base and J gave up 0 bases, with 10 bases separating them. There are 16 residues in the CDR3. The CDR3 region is CASSLVGGHSGNTIYF. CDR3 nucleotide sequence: TGTGCCAGCAGCTTAGTAGGGGGTCACTCTGGAAACACCATATATTTT.

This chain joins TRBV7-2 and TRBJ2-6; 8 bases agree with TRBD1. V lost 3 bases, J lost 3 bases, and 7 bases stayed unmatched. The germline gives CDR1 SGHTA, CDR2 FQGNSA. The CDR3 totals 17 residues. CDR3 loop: CASSFGDRIGGANVLTF. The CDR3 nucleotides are TGTGCCAGCAGCTTTGGGGACAGGATAGGTGGGGCCAACGTCCTGACTTTC.

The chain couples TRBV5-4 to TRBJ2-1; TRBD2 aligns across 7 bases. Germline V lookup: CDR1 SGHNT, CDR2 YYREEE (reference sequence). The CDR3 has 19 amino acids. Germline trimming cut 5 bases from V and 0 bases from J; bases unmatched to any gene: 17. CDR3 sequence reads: CASSDRALATTGSYNEQFF. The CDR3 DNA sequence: TGTGCCAGCAGTGACCGTGCACTAGCGACTACCGGCTCCTACAATGAGCAGTTCTTC. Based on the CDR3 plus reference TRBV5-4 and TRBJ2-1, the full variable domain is ETGVTQSPTHLIKTRGQQVTLRCSSQSGHNTVSWYQQALGQGPQFIFQYYREEENGRGNFPPRFSGLQFPNYSSELNVNALELDDSALYLCASSDRALATTGSYNEQFFGPGTRLTVL.

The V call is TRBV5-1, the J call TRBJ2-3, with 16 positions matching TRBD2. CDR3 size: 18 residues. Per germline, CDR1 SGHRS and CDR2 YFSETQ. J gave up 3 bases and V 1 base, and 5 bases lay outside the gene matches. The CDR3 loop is CASSLPGLAGGKTDTQYF. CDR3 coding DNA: TGCGCCAGCAGCTTGCCGGGACTAGCGGGAGGGAAAACAGATACGCAGTATTTT.

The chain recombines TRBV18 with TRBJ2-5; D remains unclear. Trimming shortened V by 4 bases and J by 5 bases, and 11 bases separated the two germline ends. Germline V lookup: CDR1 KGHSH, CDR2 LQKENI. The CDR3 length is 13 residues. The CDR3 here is CASSLSFGETQYF. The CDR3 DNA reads TGTGCCAGCTCACTAAGTTTCGGGGAGACCCAGTACTTC.

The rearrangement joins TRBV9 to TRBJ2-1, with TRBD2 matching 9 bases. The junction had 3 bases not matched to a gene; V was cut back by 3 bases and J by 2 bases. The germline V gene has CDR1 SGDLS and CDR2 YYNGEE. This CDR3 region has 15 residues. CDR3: CASSGLAVPYNEQFF. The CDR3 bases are TGTGCCAGCAGCGGACTAGCGGTTCCCTACAATGAGCAGTTCTTC.

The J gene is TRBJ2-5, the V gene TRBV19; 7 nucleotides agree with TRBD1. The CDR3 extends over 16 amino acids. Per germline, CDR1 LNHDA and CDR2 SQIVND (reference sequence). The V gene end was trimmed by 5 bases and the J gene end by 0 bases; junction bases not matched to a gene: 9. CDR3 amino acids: CASSPGGTAYQETQYF. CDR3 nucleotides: TGTGCCAGTAGTCCGGGTGGGACAGCCTACCAAGAGACCCAGTACTTC.

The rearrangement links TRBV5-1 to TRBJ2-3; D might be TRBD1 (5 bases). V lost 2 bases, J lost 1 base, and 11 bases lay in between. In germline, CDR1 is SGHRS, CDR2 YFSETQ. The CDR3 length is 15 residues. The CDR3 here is CASSLQDPRTDTQYF. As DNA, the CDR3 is TGCGCCAGCAGCTTACAGGACCCCCGCACAGATACGCAGTATTTT.

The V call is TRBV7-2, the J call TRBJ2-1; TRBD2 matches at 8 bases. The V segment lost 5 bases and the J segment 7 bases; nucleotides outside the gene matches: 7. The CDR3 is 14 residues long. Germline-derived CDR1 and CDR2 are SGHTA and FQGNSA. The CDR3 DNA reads TGTGCCAGCAGCCCAGGACTAGCCCAAAATGAGCAGTTCTTC. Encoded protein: CASSPGLAQNEQFF.

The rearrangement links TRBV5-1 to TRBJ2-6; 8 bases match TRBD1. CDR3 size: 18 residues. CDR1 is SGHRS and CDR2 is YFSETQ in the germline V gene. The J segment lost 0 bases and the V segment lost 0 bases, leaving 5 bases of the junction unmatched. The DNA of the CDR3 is TGCGCCAGCAGCTTGGTTTTGACAGGGGCCTCTGGGGCCAACGTCCTGACTTTC. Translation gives CASSLVLTGASGANVLTF.

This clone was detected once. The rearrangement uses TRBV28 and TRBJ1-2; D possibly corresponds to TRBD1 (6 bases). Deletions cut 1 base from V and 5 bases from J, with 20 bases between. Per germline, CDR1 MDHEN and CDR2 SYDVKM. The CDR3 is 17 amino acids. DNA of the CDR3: TGTGCCAGCAGTTTATCCGCTGGCCCGGGGCAGGGGTATGGCTACACCTTC. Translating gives CASSLSAGPGQGYGYTF.